One and the same sample provided the 26 T cell receptor beta chains below, sequenced in a study of blood T cell repertoires in COVID-19. Only in-frame clones appear in the TCRdb table, and some are missing; sequencing was by immunoSEQ multiplex PCR. The sample yields roughly 150,000 clones, about 80% seen once. The sequencing sample was made of peripheral blood. These receptor sequences come from a man between 70 and 80 years old who had recovered from COVID-19.

V usage is TRBV25-1 and J usage is TRBJ2-3; 7 bases map to TRBD2. CDR1 is MGHDK and CDR2 is SYGVNS in the germline V gene. The CDR3 runs 14 residues. J was trimmed by 5 bases and V by 3 bases; bases with no gene match: 5. The CDR3 spells CASSEWEGRDTQYF. Written as DNA, the CDR3 is TGTGCCAGCAGTGAGTGGGAGGGCCGAGATACGCAGTATTTT.

CDR3 nucleotide sequence: TGTGCCAGCAGCTCGCATCGGGGACAGGGAGGGCGCTCACCCCTCCACTTT. As protein: CASSSHRGQGGRSPLHF. This chain connects TRBV11-2 to TRBJ1-6; 9 nucleotides align to TRBD1. Germline loops: CDR1 SGHAT, CDR2 FQNNGV. V was clipped by 4 bases and J by 10 bases; unmatched bases: 14. CDR3 size: 17 residues.

This chain joins TRBV27 and TRBJ2-7, with a weak D call TRBD2 (5 bases). CDR1 and CDR2 from the germline V gene are MNHEY and SMNVEV (reference sequence). This CDR3 region has 15 residues. V gave up 4 bases and J gave up 3 bases, with 16 bases separating them. CDR3 nucleotide sequence: TGTGCCAGCAGTTCACGGGCCCTAGGGAGCTACGAGCAGTACTTC. Translated: CASSSRALGSYEQYF.

DNA for the CDR3: TGTGCCAGCAGTCCGAACCGGAATCAGCCCCAGCATTTT. Translating it yields CASSPNRNQPQHF. V usage is TRBV2 and J usage is TRBJ1-5; D gene unclear. This CDR3 contains 13 residues. Germline V gene sequence: CDR1 SNHLY, CDR2 FYNNEI. Trimming took off 5 bases at V and 4 bases at J, with 9 bases between the two ends.

Turning to this clone: Other nucleotide sequences from this sample produce the same CDR3. This sequence joins TRBV6-5 and TRBJ2-7; TRBD2 aligns across 10 bases. Germline lookup yields CDR1 MNHEY and CDR2 SVGAGI. This CDR3 region has 16 residues. V shed 0 bases, J shed 2 bases, and the junction held 4 bases outside the gene matches. The CDR3 is CASSYSGTSGTYEQYF. The CDR3, as DNA: TGTGCCAGCAGTTACTCCGGCACTAGCGGGACCTACGAGCAGTACTTC.

The gene calls are TRBV5-6 and TRBJ1-2; 7 nucleotides line up with TRBD1. This CDR3 contains 17 residues. Germline values: CDR1 SGHDT, CDR2 YYEEEE. V gave up 0 bases and J gave up 1 base; unmatched junction bases: 9. In nucleotides, the CDR3 is TGTGCCAGCAGCTTGGTACCAGACAGGGAACTTAACTATGGCTACACCTTC. It codes for CASSLVPDRELNYGYTF.

The chain is built from TRBV15 and TRBJ2-5; 9 bases agree with TRBD2. The J segment lost 5 bases and the V segment lost 0 bases, leaving 4 bases of the junction unmatched. The CDR3 length is 15 residues. The V gene's germline CDR1 is LNHNV and CDR2 YYDKDF (reference sequence). CDR3: CATSREGLARETQYF. In DNA, the CDR3 is TGTGCCACCAGCAGAGAGGGACTAGCACGCGAGACCCAGTACTTC. Full variable domain (rest looked up from reference TRBV15 and TRBJ2-5): DAMVIQNPRYQVTQFGKPVTLSCSQTLNHNVMYWYQQKSSQAPKLLFHYYDKDFNNEADTPDNFQSRRPNTSFCFLDIRSPGLGDTAMYLCATSREGLARETQYFGPGTRLLVL.

The rearrangement uses TRBV19 and TRBJ2-5, with D possibly being TRBD2 (6 bases). CDR3 length: 14 amino acids. The V and J ends lost 3 bases and 1 base respectively, with 9 bases between them. Germline V gene lookup returns CDR1 LNHDA and CDR2 SQIVND (reference sequence). The CDR3 loop reads CASSITGVQETQYF. The CDR3 nucleotides read TGTGCCAGTAGTATCACGGGAGTCCAAGAGACCCAGTACTTC.

The chain recombines TRBV11-1 with TRBJ1-6; D is undetermined. V lost 8 bases, J lost 10 bases, and 12 bases lay in between. This CDR3 spans 12 amino acids. Looked up from germline, CDR1 is SGHAT and CDR2 is FQDESV (reference sequence). The CDR3 protein is CASRSGGSPLHF. The DNA of the CDR3 is TGTGCCAGCCGGTCGGGAGGGTCACCCCTCCACTTT.

The V and J genes are TRBV19 and TRBJ1-1; D unclear. Trimming took off 1 base at V and 6 bases at J, with 9 bases between the two ends. The CDR3 contains 13 residues. Germline assignment: CDR1 LNHDA and CDR2 SQIVND (reference sequence). This chain's CDR3 is CASSIGRRAEAFF. The CDR3 DNA follows: TGTGCCAGTAGTATAGGGCGGAGAGCTGAAGCTTTCTTT. The full variable domain, with the rest looked up from reference TRBV19 and TRBJ1-1, is DGGITQSPKYLFRKEGQNVTLSCEQNLNHDAMYWYRQDPGQGLRLIYYSQIVNDFQKGDIAEGYSVSREKKESFPLTVTSAQKNPTAFYLCASSIGRRAEAFFGQGTRLTVV.

V is TRBV4-1 and J is TRBJ1-4; 9 bases align to TRBD1. This CDR3 spans 16 amino acids. V was pared by 1 base and J by 8 bases, with 8 bases of the junction left unmatched. From germline, CDR1 is MGHRA and CDR2 YSYEKL. CDR3 DNA: TGCGCCAGCAGCCAAGGGAAGGGACAGGGTGGAGAAAAACTGTTTTTT. Protein sequence: CASSQGKGQGGEKLFF.

The chain couples TRBV2 to TRBJ2-2; 8 positions agree with TRBD1. The length of the CDR3 is 14 residues. CDR1 SNHLY and CDR2 FYNNEI come from the germline V gene. With V trimmed by 9 bases and J by 9 bases, 12 bases remained unmatched. The CDR3 nucleotides read TGTGCCAGTCGACCGGGACAGGACCCCAGGGAGCTGTTTTTT. It codes for CASRPGQDPRELFF.

This clone was seen just once. J is TRBJ1-6 and V is TRBV5-4; 9 nucleotides agree with TRBD1. V lost 3 bases and J lost 5; bases outside the gene matches: 12. The CDR3 runs 18 residues. Germline V CDR1 and CDR2: SGHNT, YYREEE (reference sequence). The CDR3 DNA reads as TGTGCCAGCAGCTCGGGACAGGGTCCCGGACGCCATAATTCACCCCTCCACTTT. Residues: CASSSGQGPGRHNSPLHF.

J is TRBJ2-2 and V is TRBV11-2, with 11 positions matching TRBD1. Per the germline V gene, CDR1 is SGHAT and CDR2 is FQNNGV. V lost 4 bases to trimming and J lost 7 bases; unmatched junction nucleotides: 5. The CDR3 consists of 15 residues. The DNA for the CDR3 is TGTGCCAGCAGCTACCGGGACAGGGGGTTCGGGGAGCTGTTTTTT. It yields the protein CASSYRDRGFGELFF.

V usage is TRBV5-4 and J usage is TRBJ2-7; 7 positions agree with TRBD2. V dropped 0 bases and J dropped 2; count of bases not matched to a gene: 8. CDR3 length: 16 residues. Germline assignment: CDR1 SGHNT and CDR2 YYREEE (reference sequence). The CDR3 region is CASSLDSASGTYEQYF. The DNA of the CDR3 is TGTGCCAGCAGCTTGGATTCGGCTAGCGGCACCTACGAGCAGTACTTC.

Of note for this clone: This CDR3 is also generated by other DNA sequences in the sample. The chain links TRBV7-2 to TRBJ1-3; 7 positions agree with TRBD1. This CDR3 contains 13 residues. Trimming at V came to 3 bases and at J to 4 bases, leaving 0 bases not matched to a gene. Germline V gives CDR1 SGHTA, CDR2 FQGNSA. CDR3 in amino acids: CASSLGQGNTIYF. For the CDR3, the DNA is TGTGCCAGCAGCTTGGGACAGGGAAACACCATATATTTT.

V gene TRBV10-3 combines with J gene TRBJ1-6; D call uncertain. Germline CDR1 ENHRY, CDR2 SYGVKD. The CDR3 sequence is 16 residues long. Trimming removed 3 bases at V and 11 bases at J, with 20 bases between. Here the CDR3 reads CAISDPTTGGAAPLHF. The CDR3, as DNA: TGTGCCATCAGTGACCCGACGACGGGAGGTGCGGCACCCCTCCACTTT.

This clone occurred a few times. V and J are TRBV27 and TRBJ2-7, with 9 nucleotides matching TRBD1. Germline CDR1 MNHEY, CDR2 SMNVEV (reference sequence). The J segment lost 7 bases and the V segment lost 2 bases, leaving 6 bases of the junction unmatched. This CDR3 region has 14 residues. CDR3 loop: CASSLGTGLGEQYF. CDR3 DNA sequence: TGTGCCAGCAGTTTAGGGACAGGGCTTGGGGAGCAGTACTTC.

This clone has just one count. The gene calls are TRBV9 and TRBJ2-1; D is possibly TRBD1 (9 bases). The CDR3 loop spans 18 amino acids. The germline gives CDR1 SGDLS, CDR2 YYNGEE. The V gene lost 4 bases and the J gene lost 0 bases, with 20 bases spanning the gap. CDR3 DNA sequence: TGTGCCAGCAGCCCACAGGGGGCGAGCGGGAGCTCCTACAATGAGCAGTTCTTC. Translation: CASSPQGASGSSYNEQFF.

This clone was found once. The CDR3 here is CAWSLGLAGSQETQYF. The CDR3 DNA is TGTGCCTGGAGTTTAGGACTAGCGGGTAGCCAAGAGACCCAGTACTTC. This chain connects TRBV30 to TRBJ2-5, with TRBD2 matching over 11 bases. The ends lost 2 bases at V and 1 base at J; junction bases unmatched: 6. The CDR3 consists of 16 residues. From germline, CDR1 is GTSNPN and CDR2 SVGIG (reference sequence).

The chain has TRBV5-1 and TRBJ1-5; D perhaps matches TRBD1 (6 bases). V was clipped by 7 bases and J by 0 bases, with 8 bases between them. From germline, CDR1 is SGHRS and CDR2 YFSETQ. The CDR3 runs to 13 residues. This CDR3 reads CASRQDSNQPQHF. The CDR3 region has the DNA TGCGCCAGCCGACAGGATAGCAATCAGCCCCAGCATTTT.

The gene calls are TRBV24-1 and TRBJ2-2; TRBD2 might be the D (6 bases). The CDR3 contains 16 residues. V was cut by 3 bases and J by 6 bases, with 16 bases left in between. Germline CDR1 is KGHDR and CDR2 is SFDVKD. The CDR3, as DNA: TGTGCCACCAGTGATCCCGGGTCACAGCGGGCCGGGGAGCTGTTTTTT. This encodes CATSDPGSQRAGELFF.

The gene calls are TRBV11-1 and TRBJ2-5; 8 bases fit TRBD1. The J segment lost 1 base and the V segment lost 4 bases, leaving 5 bases of the junction unmatched. CDR3 length: 15 residues. In germline, CDR1 is SGHAT, CDR2 FQDESV (reference sequence). The chain's CDR3 is CASSSGTGPQETQYF. The CDR3 bases are TGTGCCAGCAGCTCCGGGACAGGCCCCCAAGAGACCCAGTACTTC.

This chain connects TRBV7-3 to TRBJ2-5, with a weak D call TRBD2 (6 bases). CDR1 and CDR2 (germline): SGHTA, FQGTGA. The V and J ends lost 5 bases and 2 bases respectively, with 15 bases between them. CDR3 length equals 15 residues. CDR3 nucleotide sequence: TGTGCCAGCAGCCCCGTGTTTAGCGGACAAGAGACCCAGTACTTC. It yields the protein CASSPVFSGQETQYF.

This chain joins TRBV19 and TRBJ1-1; tentative D call: TRBD1 (5 bases). The V end lost 7 bases, the J end lost 2 bases, and 14 bases lay between the germline ends. Germline V gives CDR1 LNHDA, CDR2 SQIVND (reference sequence). The CDR3 has 14 amino acids. The CDR3 reads CASNVGVLNTEAFF. In DNA, the CDR3 is TGTGCCAGTAATGTAGGGGTACTTAACACTGAAGCTTTCTTT.

The chain recombines TRBV5-5 with TRBJ2-7; tentatively, D is TRBD1 (5 bases). The CDR3 spans 15 residues. V gave up 0 bases and J gave up 2 bases, with 12 bases separating them. Looked up from germline, CDR1 is SGHKS and CDR2 is YYEKEE (reference sequence). The CDR3 protein is CASSLAVGAPYEQYF. For the CDR3, the DNA is TGTGCCAGCAGCTTGGCCGTAGGGGCACCCTACGAGCAGTACTTC. Full variable domain (missing parts from reference TRBV5-5 and TRBJ2-7): DAGVTQSPTHLIKTRGQQVTLRCSPISGHKSVSWYQQVLGQGPQFIFQYYEKEERGRGNFPDRFSARQFPNYSSELNVNALLLGDSALYLCASSLAVGAPYEQYFGPGTRLTVT.